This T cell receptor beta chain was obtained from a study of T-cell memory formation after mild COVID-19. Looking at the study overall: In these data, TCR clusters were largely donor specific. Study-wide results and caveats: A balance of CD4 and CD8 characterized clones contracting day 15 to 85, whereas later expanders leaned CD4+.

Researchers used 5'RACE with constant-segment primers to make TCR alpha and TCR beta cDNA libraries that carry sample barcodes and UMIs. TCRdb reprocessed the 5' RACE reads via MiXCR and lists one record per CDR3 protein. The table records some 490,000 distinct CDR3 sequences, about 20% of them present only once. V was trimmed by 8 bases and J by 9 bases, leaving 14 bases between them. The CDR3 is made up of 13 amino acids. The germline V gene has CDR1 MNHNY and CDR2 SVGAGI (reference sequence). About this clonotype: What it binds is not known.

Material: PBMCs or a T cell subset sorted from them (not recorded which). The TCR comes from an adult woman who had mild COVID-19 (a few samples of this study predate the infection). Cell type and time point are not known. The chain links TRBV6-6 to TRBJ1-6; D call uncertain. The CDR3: CASGRPPGSPLHF. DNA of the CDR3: TGTGCCAGCGGTCGGCCCCCGGGTTCACCCCTCCACTTT.